Listed below are T cell receptor beta chains from one sample, sequenced in a study of siplizumab effects on memory and regulatory T cells. Measured with immunoSEQ multiplex PCR; TCRdb has only the in-frame clones, and not every one. The data contain about 100,000 clones, 92% of them singletons. Sequencing was done on a sample of Tregs sorted from blood. The receptors derive from a human donor in good health. Both conserved end residues are trimmed from each CDR3. Fields, in order: J gene, V gene, CDR3 protein.

TRBJ1-5 | TRBV6-5 | ASSEARQQPQH
TRBJ1-2 | TRBV28 | ASLRGRGYHNYGYT
TRBJ2-2 | TRBV4-1 | ASSQGDRNRGQTGELF
TRBJ1-1 | TRBV11-2 | ASSLPRRDARGLSTEAF
TRBJ2-5 | TRBV11-2 | ASSLGDRDVETQY
TRBJ1-1 | TRBV29-1 | SASLAPRTEAF
TRBJ2-1 | TRBV6-5 | ASNPSLIGAGEQF
TRBJ2-1 | TRBV10-3 | AISESAPSGRGYNEQF
TRBJ1-5 | TRBV28 | ASRPRGGFQPQH
TRBJ1-5 | TRBV30 | AWSSWVKGHQPQH
TRBJ1-1 | TRBV5-1 | ASSFTMNTEAF
TRBJ1-2 | TRBV7-9 | ASSLREQVMGYT
TRBJ1-1 | TRBV20-1 | SAREAF
TRBJ2-1 | TRBV4-1 | ASSRSPGHPYNEQF
TRBJ1-5 | TRBV6-5 | ASSRVWSNQPQH
TRBJ1-5 | TRBV18 | ASSPRGQGAKFNQPQH
TRBJ2-7 | TRBV30 | AWSVDSRYEQY
TRBJ1-1 | TRBV5-1 | ASSFNQGHTEAF
TRBJ1-5 | TRBV6-6 | ASSSPGKAGAQPQH
TRBJ2-5 | TRBV25-1 | ASAATGAETQY
TRBJ2-1 | TRBV20-1 | SARQRNEQF
TRBJ2-7 | TRBV4-1 | ASSRTRGTDLTHEQY
TRBJ2-3 | TRBV19 | ASSGTSGSSATDTQY
TRBJ2-1 | TRBV4-1 | ASSQEWAGGSYNEQF
TRBJ2-5 | TRBV28 | ASREGGAAIRETQY
TRBJ2-2 | TRBV6-4 | ASSDIIGPTGELF
TRBJ2-3 | TRBV19 | ASSPSSGISTDTQY
TRBJ2-7 | TRBV15 | TTSSGSRDEQY
TRBJ1-5 | TRBV19 | ASGAAGGQPQH
TRBJ2-7 | TRBV11-2 | ASSLEWGRGSSYEQY
TRBJ1-1 | TRBV18 | ASSPESGNTEAF
TRBJ2-1 | TRBV19 | ASSPVAELYNEQF
TRBJ2-3 | TRBV5-4 | ASSLYQRPDTQY
TRBJ1-2 | TRBV4-1 | ASSHRNYGYT
TRBJ2-7 | TRBV28 | ASSPQGEQY
TRBJ2-1 | TRBV5-1 | ASMGNEQF
TRBJ2-7 | TRBV7-8 | ASSFVRDVLYEQY
TRBJ2-6 | TRBV5-1 | ASSLESVYSGANVLT
TRBJ1-2 | TRBV4-1 | ASSHVRTGTGVNNGYT
TRBJ1-2 | TRBV19 | ASTRTVTIYGYT
TRBJ2-7 | TRBV18 | ASSRPGTGGGEGEQY
TRBJ1-2 | TRBV7-9 | ASSLAGSFNYGYT
TRBJ2-5 | TRBV19 | ASSPASGRFAETQY
TRBJ2-7 | TRBV5-1 | ASTEGQGLGMFEQY
TRBJ2-3 | TRBV5-1 | ASGGRDHDTQY